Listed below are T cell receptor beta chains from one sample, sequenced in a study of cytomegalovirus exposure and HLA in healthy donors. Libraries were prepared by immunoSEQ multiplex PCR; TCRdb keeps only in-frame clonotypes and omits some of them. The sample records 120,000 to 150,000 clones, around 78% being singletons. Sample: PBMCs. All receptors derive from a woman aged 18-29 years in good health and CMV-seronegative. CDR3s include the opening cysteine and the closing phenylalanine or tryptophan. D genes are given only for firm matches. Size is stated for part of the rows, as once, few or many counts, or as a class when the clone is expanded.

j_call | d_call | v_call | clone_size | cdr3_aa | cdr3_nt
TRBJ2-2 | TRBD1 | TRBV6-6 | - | CASMGQGFENTGELFF | TGTGCCAGCATGGGACAGGGTTTTGAGAACACCGGGGAGCTGTTTTTT
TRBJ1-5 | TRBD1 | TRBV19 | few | CASSGPPRGQGNQPQHF | TGTGCCAGTAGTGGCCCCCCCAGGGGGCAAGGGAATCAGCCCCAGCATTTT
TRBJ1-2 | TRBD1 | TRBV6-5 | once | CASSLRDRHGYTF | TGTGCCAGCAGCCTCCGGGACAGGCATGGCTACACCTTC
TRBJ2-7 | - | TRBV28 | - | CASSSPGLSYEQYF | TGTGCCAGCAGTTCCCCGGGTCTCTCCTACGAGCAGTACTTC
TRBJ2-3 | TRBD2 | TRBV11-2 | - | CASSPDPAGGPYTQYF | TGTGCCAGCAGCCCCGACCCAGCGGGAGGGCCTTATACGCAGTATTTT
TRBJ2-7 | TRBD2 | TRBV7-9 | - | CASSPNTGTSVHEQYF | TGTGCCAGCAGCCCCAACACCGGGACTAGCGTGCACGAGCAGTACTTC
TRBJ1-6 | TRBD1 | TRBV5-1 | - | CASSLGGTGLGNSPLHF | TGCGCCAGCAGCTTGGGAGGGACAGGGCTTGGTAATTCACCCCTCCACTTT
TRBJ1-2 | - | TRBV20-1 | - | CSARAGHGYTF | TGCAGTGCTAGAGCAGGGCATGGCTACACCTTC
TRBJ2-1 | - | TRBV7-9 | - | CASSLPFNEQFF | TGTGCCAGCAGCTTACCCTTCAATGAGCAGTTCTTC
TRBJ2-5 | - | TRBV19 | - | CASSIQGQETQYF | TGTGCCAGCAGTATCCAGGGGCAAGAGACCCAGTACTTC
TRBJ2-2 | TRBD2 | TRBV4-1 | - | CASSQLAGGTGELFF | TGTGCCAGCAGCCAGCTAGCGGGGGGGACCGGGGAGCTGTTTTTT
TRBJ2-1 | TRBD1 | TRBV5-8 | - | CASSFRTGAYNEQFF | TGTGCCAGCAGCTTCAGGACAGGGGCCTACAATGAGCAGTTCTTC
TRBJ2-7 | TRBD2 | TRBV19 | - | CASSIEGGYEQYF | TGTGCCAGTAGTATAGAGGGAGGGTACGAGCAGTACTTC
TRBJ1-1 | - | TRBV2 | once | CASAAGLGTEAFF | TGTGCCAGCGCTGCGGGATTGGGCACTGAAGCTTTCTTT
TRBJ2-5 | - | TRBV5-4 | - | CASSTGPGEGETQYF | TGTGCCAGCAGCACGGGGCCAGGGGAGGGAGAGACCCAGTACTTC
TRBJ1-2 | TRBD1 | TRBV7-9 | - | CASSFTTGTYGYTF | TGTGCCAGCAGCTTCACGACAGGGACCTATGGCTACACCTTC
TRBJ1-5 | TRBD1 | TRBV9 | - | CASSETGGLNQPQHF | TGTGCCAGCAGCGAAACAGGGGGACTCAATCAGCCCCAGCATTTT
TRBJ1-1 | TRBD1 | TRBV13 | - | CASSAADRMNTEAFF | TGTGCCAGCAGCGCAGCGGACAGGATGAACACTGAAGCTTTCTTT
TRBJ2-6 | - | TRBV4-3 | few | CASSQGRAGANGLTF | TGCGCCAGCAGCCAAGGACGGGCTGGGGCCAACGGCCTGACTTTC
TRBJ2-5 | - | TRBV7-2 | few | CASSSNRQETQYF | TGTGCCAGCAGCTCTAACCGCCAAGAGACCCAGTACTTC
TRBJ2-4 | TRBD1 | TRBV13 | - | CASSLRDRSIQYF | TGTGCCAGCAGCCTCCGGGACAGAAGCATTCAGTACTTC
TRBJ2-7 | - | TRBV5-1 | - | CASSLAGGAPNYEQYF | TGCGCCAGCAGCTTGGCGGGGGGCGCCCCAAACTACGAGCAGTACTTC
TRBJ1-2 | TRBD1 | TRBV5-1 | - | CASSLGQGVGYTF | TGCGCCAGCAGCTTGGGGCAGGGGGTTGGCTACACCTTC
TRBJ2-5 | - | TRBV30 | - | CAWRPKPGTFQETQYF | TGTGCCTGGAGACCCAAACCCGGGACTTTCCAAGAGACCCAGTACTTC
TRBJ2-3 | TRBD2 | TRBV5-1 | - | CASSTGTTGPQYF | TGCGCCAGCAGCACCGGGACTACGGGGCCGCAGTATTTT
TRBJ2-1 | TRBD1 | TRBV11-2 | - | CASRGPGQTYNEQFF | TGTGCCAGCAGGGGGCCGGGACAGACTTACAATGAGCAGTTCTTC
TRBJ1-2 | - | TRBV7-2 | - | CASSPQRNYGYTF | TGTGCCAGCAGCCCCCAGCGCAACTATGGCTACACCTTC